These 27 T cell receptor beta chains share one sample of origin, sequenced in a study of T cell responses to AZD1222 COVID-19 vaccine (dated by TCRdb to the early 2020s). The time point label, as the study defines it: baseline before first vaccination. Receptors were amplified or captured by the immunoSEQ multiplex PCR assay. In TCRdb, the immuneACCESS table is reduced to in-frame sequences with V and J assigned. These tables do not hold every clone; where another copy was compared, an unresolved V gene accounts for under half, and the others remain unexplained. This sample gives approximately 140,000 clones in total; approximately 90% of them show up just once. The ten largest clones capture approximately 16% of the sample. The input for sequencing was peripheral blood, taken on day 0 of AZD1222 vaccination. These receptor sequences come from an adult in good health.

This chain uses TRBV3-1 (or the pseudogene TRBV3-2) with TRBJ2-5; 11 nucleotides match TRBD2. The ends lost 0 bases at V and 5 bases at J; junction bases unmatched: 5. Germline V CDR1 and CDR2: LGHDT, YNNKEL (reference sequence). This CDR3 comprises 16 residues. The CDR3 bases are TGTGCCAGCAGCCAAGATTTAGCGGGGGGGCGGGAGACCCAGTACTTC. Encoded protein: CASSQDLAGGRETQYF.

The chain employs TRBV24-1 and TRBJ1-2; possible D gene TRBD1, 5 bases. The V end was cut by 4 bases, the J end by 8 bases, with 10 bases between. CDR3 length: 12 residues. CDR1 and CDR2 (germline): KGHDR, SFDVKD. CDR3 loop: CATSDRAYGYTF. CDR3 nucleotide sequence: TGTGCCACCAGTGACAGGGCTTACGGCTACACCTTC.

CDR3 nucleotide sequence: TGTGCCAGCAGCACGGACACAGATAATTCACCCCTCCACTTT. Its translation is CASSTDTDNSPLHF. The chain couples TRBV5-4 to TRBJ1-6; D might be TRBD1 (5 bases). Per germline, CDR1 SGHNT and CDR2 YYREEE (reference sequence). Between the trimmed V and J ends, which lost 4 bases and 5 bases, there was a span of 10 bases. CDR3 size: 14 residues. Based on the CDR3 plus reference TRBV5-4 and TRBJ1-6, the full variable domain is ETGVTQSPTHLIKTRGQQVTLRCSSQSGHNTVSWYQQALGQGPQFIFQYYREEENGRGNFPPRFSGLQFPNYSSELNVNALELDDSALYLCASSTDTDNSPLHFGNGTRLTVT.

As to this clone: This same CDR3 is encoded by further DNA sequences in the sample. This rearrangement joins TRBV6-5 to TRBJ1-5; a possible D gene is TRBD1 (5 bases). This CDR3 is 14 amino acids long. Trimming removed 2 bases at V and 4 bases at J, with 9 bases between. The germline V gene encodes CDR1 MNHEY and CDR2 SVGAGI. The CDR3 loop reads CASSYGQGNQPQHF. The DNA of the CDR3 is TGTGCCAGCAGTTACGGGCAGGGTAATCAGCCCCAGCATTTT.

The V call is TRBV19, the J call TRBJ2-7, with D perhaps TRBD1 or TRBD2 (5 bases each). V was pared by 3 bases and J by 5 bases, with 8 bases between. This CDR3 is built from 12 residues. In germline, CDR1 is LNHDA, CDR2 SQIVND (reference sequence). The CDR3 DNA is TGTGCCAGTAGTATTGGGACCCACGAGCAGTACTTC. This encodes CASSIGTHEQYF.

The chain links TRBV13 to TRBJ2-3; 8 positions match TRBD2. V was clipped by 2 bases and J by 0 bases; unmatched bases: 13. The CDR3 runs 19 residues. Germline loops: CDR1 PRHDT, CDR2 FYEKMQ (reference sequence). CDR3 DNA: TGTGCCAGCAGCTTAAGTAAAGGGCTAGCGGGTCCTAGCACAGATACGCAGTATTTT. Amino acids: CASSLSKGLAGPSTDTQYF. Full variable domain (rest looked up from reference TRBV13 and TRBJ2-3): AAGVIQSPRHLIKEKRETATLKCYPIPRHDTVYWYQQGPGQDPQFLISFYEKMQSDKGSIPDRFSAQQFSDYHSELNMSSLELGDSALYFCASSLSKGLAGPSTDTQYFGPGTRLTVL.

This chain connects TRBV24-1 to TRBJ1-4; 7 bases match TRBD1. CDR1 is KGHDR and CDR2 is SFDVKD in the germline V gene. The CDR3 extends over 14 amino acids. The V and J ends lost 3 bases and 8 bases, in that order; junction bases with no gene match: 5. The DNA of the CDR3 is TGTGCCACCAGTGATACCAGACAGGGAGAAAAACTGTTTTTT. Its protein is CATSDTRQGEKLFF.

This clone was seen only once. The chain is built from TRBV2 and TRBJ1-2; TRBD1 matches at 7 bases. J lost 5 bases, V lost 6 bases, and 9 bases had no gene match. The CDR3 covers 14 residues. CDR1 is SNHLY, CDR2 FYNNEI, per germline. CDR3 protein: CASSRRDSVYGYTF. The CDR3 DNA reads TGTGCCAGCAGCCGACGGGACAGCGTTTATGGCTACACCTTC. Looking up the rest from reference TRBV2 and TRBJ1-2 gives the full variable domain: EPEVTQTPSHQVTQMGQEVILRCVPISNHLYFYWYRQILGQKVEFLVSFYNNEISEKSEIFDDQFSVERPDGSNFTLKIRSTKLEDSAMYFCASSRRDSVYGYTFGSGTRLTVV.

The rearrangement joins TRBV28 to TRBJ2-3, with TRBD2 as a possible D gene (6 bases). The CDR3 sequence is 14 residues long. From germline, CDR1 is MDHEN and CDR2 SYDVKM. Trimming left V 6 bases short and J 2 bases short, with 12 bases between. The CDR3 DNA is TGTGCCAGCAGCTTCGGGACTTTCACAGATACGCAGTATTTT. This codes for CASSFGTFTDTQYF.

The chain has TRBV15 and TRBJ1-5; D unresolved. From germline, CDR1 is LNHNV and CDR2 YYDKDF (reference sequence). Trimming took off 10 bases at V and 4 bases at J, with 11 bases between the two ends. The CDR3 spans 12 residues. The CDR3 protein is CAIGMWNQPQHF. CDR3 nucleotides: TGTGCCATCGGGATGTGGAATCAGCCCCAGCATTTT.

J is TRBJ1-1 and V is TRBV19; D unresolved. Germline loops: CDR1 LNHDA, CDR2 SQIVND (reference sequence). V was clipped by 5 bases and J by 2 bases, with 9 bases between them. The CDR3 spans 13 residues. The CDR3 sequence: CASSYLANTEAFF. The DNA of the CDR3 is TGTGCCAGTAGTTACCTTGCTAACACTGAAGCTTTCTTT.

This chain connects TRBV28 to TRBJ1-1, with 7 bases matching TRBD1. This CDR3 has 14 amino acids. With V trimmed by 5 bases and J by 6 bases, 9 bases remained unmatched. CDR1 MDHEN and CDR2 SYDVKM come from the germline V gene. In DNA form, the CDR3 reads TGTGCCAGCAGTCGGGGAGACAGGGCTGCTGAAGCTTTCTTT. Protein product: CASSRGDRAAEAFF.

V and J are TRBV18 and TRBJ2-5, with 7 positions matching TRBD2. The CDR3 loop spans 14 amino acids. CDR1 and CDR2 from the germline V gene are KGHSH and LQKENI. V trimming: 4 bases; J trimming: 1 base; junction bases outside the gene matches: 3. For the CDR3, the DNA is TGTGCCAGCTCACGTAGCGGGTCCCAAGAGACCCAGTACTTC. It translates to CASSRSGSQETQYF.

This sequence joins TRBV10-3 and TRBJ2-7; 8 bases match TRBD1. The CDR3 is 11 residues long. Germline V gene sequence: CDR1 ENHRY, CDR2 SYGVKD. The trim removed 11 bases at V and 3 bases at J, leaving 3 bases unmatched. The CDR3 reads CAQGTGYEQYF. DNA of the CDR3: TGTGCCCAAGGGACAGGCTACGAGCAGTACTTC.

J is TRBJ2-5 and V is TRBV18; no clear D. Germline V gene sequence: CDR1 KGHSH, CDR2 LQKENI. Trimming shortened V by 2 bases and J by 5 bases, and 9 bases separated the two germline ends. The CDR3 has 13 residues. CDR3 amino acids: CASSPMIKETQYF. The CDR3, as DNA: TGTGCCAGCTCACCAATGATAAAGGAGACCCAGTACTTC.

The chain recombines TRBV2 with TRBJ1-4; no definite D call. Per the germline V gene, CDR1 is SNHLY and CDR2 is FYNNEI. Between the trimmed V and J ends, which lost 6 bases and 4 bases, there was a span of 12 bases. This CDR3 has 14 residues. The DNA of the CDR3 is TGTGCCAGCAGGAGGGAAAATAATAATGAAAAACTGTTTTTT. Translated, it gives CASRRENNNEKLFF.

This sequence joins TRBV28 and TRBJ1-2; 10 bases are a match to TRBD1. This CDR3 contains 14 residues. CDR1 and CDR2 from the germline V gene are MDHEN and SYDVKM. CDR3 residues: CGISRGQGFYGYTF. The CDR3 coding sequence is TGTGGAATATCGAGGGGACAGGGGTTCTATGGCTACACCTTC.

This chain connects TRBV19 to TRBJ1-5; maybe TRBD1 (5 bases). Trimming took off 7 bases at V and 2 bases at J, with 21 bases between the two ends. CDR1 is LNHDA, CDR2 SQIVND, per germline (reference sequence). The CDR3 loop spans 17 amino acids. CDR3 residues: CASKTIPGAAGNQPQHF. The CDR3 nucleotides are TGTGCCAGTAAAACGATTCCCGGGGCGGCGGGCAATCAGCCCCAGCATTTT.

The sample holds one count of this clone. The rearrangement uses TRBV3-1 (or the pseudogene TRBV3-2) and TRBJ1-2; D might be TRBD1 (5 bases). V was trimmed by 4 bases and J by 7 bases, leaving 16 bases between them. Germline V lookup: CDR1 LGHDT, CDR2 YNNKEL (reference sequence). This CDR3 spans 14 amino acids. CDR3 bases: TGTGCCAGCAGCCTAACGCAGGGAAGGGCTGGCTACACCTTC. Amino acids: CASSLTQGRAGYTF.

CDR3 nucleotide sequence: TGTGCCATCAGTGAGTCGACGGGGACCGAGCAGTACTTC. Amino acids: CAISESTGTEQYF. The chain joins TRBV10-3 to TRBJ2-7; either TRBD1 or TRBD2 may supply D (5 bases each). The CDR3 consists of 13 residues. V gave up 0 bases and J gave up 6 bases, with 9 bases separating them. Germline assignment: CDR1 ENHRY and CDR2 SYGVKD.

The chain couples TRBV9 to TRBJ2-7, with D maybe TRBD2 (6 bases). The CDR3 sequence is 14 residues long. Germline CDR1 and CDR2: SGDLS and YYNGEE. V was trimmed by 0 bases and J by 4 bases, leaving 11 bases between them. CDR3 sequence: CASSVAAGRYEQYF. CDR3 coding DNA: TGTGCCAGCAGCGTAGCTGCGGGGCGTTACGAGCAGTACTTC.

The gene calls are TRBV29-1 and TRBJ1-5; D may be TRBD1 (5 bases). The CDR3 contains 13 residues. CDR1 is SQVTM, CDR2 ANQGSEA, per germline. V lost 3 bases to trimming and J lost 5 bases, with 11 bases between them. The CDR3 here is CSVELGGDQPQHF. In DNA, the CDR3 is TGCAGCGTTGAGCTGGGGGGGGATCAGCCCCAGCATTTT.

The chain is built from TRBV19 and TRBJ2-5; D is ambiguous. Germline V gene data show CDR1 as LNHDA and CDR2 as SQIVND (reference sequence). Trimming cost V 2 bases and J 0 bases, with 16 bases left between them. CDR3 length: 17 amino acids. CDR3 coding DNA: TGTGCCAGTAGTATAAGTGTTGCGGCGAGATACCAAGAGACCCAGTACTTC. Translation gives CASSISVAARYQETQYF.

The chain couples TRBV7-8 to TRBJ1-1; D call uncertain. Germline V gives CDR1 SGHVS, CDR2 FQNEAQ. Trimming cost V 3 bases and J 7 bases, with 9 bases left between them. The CDR3 is 12 amino acids. CDR3: CASSFERDEAFF. DNA for the CDR3: TGTGCCAGCAGCTTTGAACGTGATGAAGCTTTCTTT.

The chain uses TRBV7-9 and TRBJ2-1; 7 bases map to TRBD2. The CDR3 runs to 17 residues. Germline-derived CDR1 and CDR2 are SEHNR and FQNEAQ (reference sequence). The V segment lost 4 bases and the J segment 0 bases; nucleotides outside the gene matches: 9. CDR3 sequence reads: CASSSRGRGSSYNEQFF. As DNA, the CDR3 is TGTGCCAGCAGCTCGCGGGGCCGCGGGAGCTCCTACAATGAGCAGTTCTTC.

This clone was found a few times. The rearrangement links TRBV19 to TRBJ1-2; 7 positions agree with TRBD1. In germline, CDR1 is LNHDA, CDR2 SQIVND (reference sequence). This CDR3 is 16 amino acids long. V trimming: 10 bases; J trimming: 8 bases; junction bases outside the gene matches: 22. CDR3 DNA: TGTGCCACCAAAAGGGACCGTGGGGACAGCCCTCAGGGCTACACCTTC. It is translated as CATKRDRGDSPQGYTF.

CDR3 DNA sequence: TGTGCCACCAGTGATTCCACCAATCTGCAGCCCCAGCATTTT. Translation gives CATSDSTNLQPQHF. The chain combines TRBV24-1 with TRBJ1-5; D gene unclear. V was pared by 2 bases and J by 7 bases, with 11 bases between. The CDR3 spans 14 residues. Germline CDR1 KGHDR, CDR2 SFDVKD.